This T cell receptor beta chain stems from a study of identical twins. Overall study results and limits: In beta out-of-frame sequences, the excess sharing between twins was weaker.

Many counts were recorded for this clonotype. The antigen remains undetermined. Using its own MiXCR run on the 5' RACE reads, TCRdb lists one record per CDR3 protein. The table includes some 600,000 distinct CDR3 sequences, 7.1% detected once. These data are also associated with another study on yellow fever vaccine responses in identical twins.

Sequencing used PBMCs. The clonotype comes from a young woman in good health.

CDR3 nucleotides: TGCAGTGCGAACAACAGGGGGCGTGGGGCTTTCTTT. This translates into CSANNRGRGAFF. V is TRBV20-1 and J is TRBJ1-1; 9 nucleotides align to TRBD1. Germline-derived CDR1 and CDR2 are DFQATT and SNEGSKA (reference sequence). CDR3 length: 12 amino acids. With V trimmed by 6 bases and J by 11 bases, 10 bases remained unmatched.